This T cell receptor beta chain was captured by sequencing in a study of Graves' ophthalmopathy and Graves' hyperthyroidism. For this clonotype: Given a much more abundant clone one base away, this may be a read error.

J gave up 6 bases and V 5 bases, and 8 bases lay outside the gene matches. This CDR3 has 14 amino acids. Germline V CDR1 and CDR2: SEHNR, FQNEAQ (reference sequence). Scientists amplified the TCR beta CDR3 regions from RNA transcripts. Amplification began with first-round RT-PCR using HTBI primers, then second-round multiplex PCR was performed. A single record per CDR3 protein comes from TCRdb applying MiXCR to the multiplex PCR reads. The sample has some 750,000 distinct CDR3 sequences, around 40% seen once. The V call is TRBV7-9, the J call TRBJ1-1; 8 positions match TRBD1. Sequencing was carried out using peripheral blood. This TCR was recovered from an adult man with Graves' ophthalmopathy. The CDR3 region is CASSPWTGTAEAFF. As DNA, the CDR3 is TGTGCCAGCAGCCCTTGGACAGGGACCGCTGAAGCTTTCTTT.